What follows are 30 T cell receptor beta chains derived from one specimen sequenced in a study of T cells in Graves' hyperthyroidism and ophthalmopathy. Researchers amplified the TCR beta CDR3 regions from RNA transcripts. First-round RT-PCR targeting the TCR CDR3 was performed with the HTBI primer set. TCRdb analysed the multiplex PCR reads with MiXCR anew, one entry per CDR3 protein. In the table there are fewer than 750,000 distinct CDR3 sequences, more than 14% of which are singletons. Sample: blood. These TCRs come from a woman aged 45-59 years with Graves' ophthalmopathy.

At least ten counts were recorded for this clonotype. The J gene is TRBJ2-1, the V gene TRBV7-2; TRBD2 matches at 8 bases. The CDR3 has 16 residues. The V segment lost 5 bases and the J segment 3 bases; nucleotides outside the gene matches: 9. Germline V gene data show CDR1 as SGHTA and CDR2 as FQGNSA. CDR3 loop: CASSAPQGLGYNEQFF. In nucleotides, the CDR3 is TGTGCCAGCAGCGCGCCCCAGGGACTAGGCTACAATGAGCAGTTCTTC.

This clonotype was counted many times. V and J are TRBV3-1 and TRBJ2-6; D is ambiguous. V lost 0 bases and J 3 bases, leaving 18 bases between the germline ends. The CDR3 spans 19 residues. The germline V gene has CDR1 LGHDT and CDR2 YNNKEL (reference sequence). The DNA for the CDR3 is TGTGCCAGCAGCCAAGATACGGGCTTACGGGCCCTTGGGGCCAACGTCCTGACTTTC. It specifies CASSQDTGLRALGANVLTF.

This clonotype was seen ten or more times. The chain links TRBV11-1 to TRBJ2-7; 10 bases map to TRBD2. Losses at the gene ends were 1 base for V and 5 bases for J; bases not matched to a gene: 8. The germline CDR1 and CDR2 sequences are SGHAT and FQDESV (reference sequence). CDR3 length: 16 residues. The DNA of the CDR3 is TGTGCCAGCAGCTTAGGGAGCGGGAGGGCCCTCAACGAGCAGTACTTC. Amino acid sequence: CASSLGSGRALNEQYF.

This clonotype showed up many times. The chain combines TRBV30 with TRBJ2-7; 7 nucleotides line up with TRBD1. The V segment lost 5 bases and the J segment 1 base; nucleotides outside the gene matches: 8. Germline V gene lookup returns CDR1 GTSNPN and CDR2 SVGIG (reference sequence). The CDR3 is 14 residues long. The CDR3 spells CAWVIPGQSYEQYF. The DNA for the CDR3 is TGTGCCTGGGTGATACCGGGACAGTCCTACGAGCAGTACTTC.

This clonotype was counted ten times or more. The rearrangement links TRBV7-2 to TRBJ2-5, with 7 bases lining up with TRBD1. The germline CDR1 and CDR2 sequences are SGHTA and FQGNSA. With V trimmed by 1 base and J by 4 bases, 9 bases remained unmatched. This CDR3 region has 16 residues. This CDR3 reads CASSLGLTGVIETQYF. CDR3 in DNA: TGTGCCAGCAGCTTAGGTCTTACAGGGGTGATAGAGACCCAGTACTTC.

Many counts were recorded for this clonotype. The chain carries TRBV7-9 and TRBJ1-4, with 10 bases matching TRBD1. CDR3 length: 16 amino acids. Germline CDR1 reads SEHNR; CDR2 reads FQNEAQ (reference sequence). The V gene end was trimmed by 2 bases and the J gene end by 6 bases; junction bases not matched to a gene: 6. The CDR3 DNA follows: TGTGCCAGCAGCTTAATACCCGGGACAGGGGATGAAAAACTGTTTTTT. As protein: CASSLIPGTGDEKLFF.

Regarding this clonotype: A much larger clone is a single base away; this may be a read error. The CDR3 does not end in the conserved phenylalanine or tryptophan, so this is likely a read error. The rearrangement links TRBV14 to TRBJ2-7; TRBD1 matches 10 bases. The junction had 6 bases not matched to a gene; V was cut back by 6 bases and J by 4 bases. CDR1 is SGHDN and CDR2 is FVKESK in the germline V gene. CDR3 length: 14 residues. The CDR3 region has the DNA TGTGCCAGCAGGATGACAGGGGGCATTTACGAGCAGTACCTC. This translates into CASRMTGGIYEQYL.

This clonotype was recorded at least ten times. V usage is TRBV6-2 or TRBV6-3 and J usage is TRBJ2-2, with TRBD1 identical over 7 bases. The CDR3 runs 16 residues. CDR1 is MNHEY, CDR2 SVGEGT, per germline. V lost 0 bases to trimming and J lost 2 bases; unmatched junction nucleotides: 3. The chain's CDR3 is CASSYSGQRNTGELFF. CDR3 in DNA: TGTGCCAGCAGTTACTCGGGACAGAGAAACACCGGGGAGCTGTTTTTT.

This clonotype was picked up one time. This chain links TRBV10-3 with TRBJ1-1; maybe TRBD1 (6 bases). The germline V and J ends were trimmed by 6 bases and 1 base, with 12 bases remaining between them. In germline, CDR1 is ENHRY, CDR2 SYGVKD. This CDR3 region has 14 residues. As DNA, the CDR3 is TGTGCCATCAGCCCCGGGACAAAGAACACTGAAGCTTTCTTT. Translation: CAISPGTKNTEAFF.

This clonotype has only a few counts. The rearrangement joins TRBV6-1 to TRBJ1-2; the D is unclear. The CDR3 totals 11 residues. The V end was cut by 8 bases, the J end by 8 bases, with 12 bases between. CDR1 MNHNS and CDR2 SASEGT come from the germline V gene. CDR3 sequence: CASLDGYGYTF. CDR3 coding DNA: TGTGCCAGCCTTGATGGGTACGGCTACACCTTC.

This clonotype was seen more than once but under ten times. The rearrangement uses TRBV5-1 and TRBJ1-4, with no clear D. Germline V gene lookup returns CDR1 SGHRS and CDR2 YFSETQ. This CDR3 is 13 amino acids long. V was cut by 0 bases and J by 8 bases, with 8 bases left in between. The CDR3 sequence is CASSLGQAEKLFF. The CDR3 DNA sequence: TGCGCCAGCAGCTTGGGACAAGCAGAAAAACTGTTTTTT.

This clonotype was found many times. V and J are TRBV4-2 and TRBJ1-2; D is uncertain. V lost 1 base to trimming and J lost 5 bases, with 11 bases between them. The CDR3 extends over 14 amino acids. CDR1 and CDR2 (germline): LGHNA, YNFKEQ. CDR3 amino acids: CASSQGIPAYGYTF. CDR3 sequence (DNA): TGTGCCAGCAGCCAAGGTATACCGGCATATGGCTACACCTTC.

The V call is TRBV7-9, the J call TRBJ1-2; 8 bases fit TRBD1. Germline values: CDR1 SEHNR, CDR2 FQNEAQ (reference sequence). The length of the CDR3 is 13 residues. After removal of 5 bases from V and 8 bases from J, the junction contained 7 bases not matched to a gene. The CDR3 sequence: CASSPRGTGGYTF. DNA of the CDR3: TGTGCCAGCAGCCCGCGGGGGACAGGCGGCTACACCTTC.

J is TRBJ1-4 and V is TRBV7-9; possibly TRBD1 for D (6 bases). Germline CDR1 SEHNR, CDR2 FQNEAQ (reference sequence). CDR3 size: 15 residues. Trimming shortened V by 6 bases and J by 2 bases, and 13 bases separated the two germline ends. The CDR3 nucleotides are TGTGCCAGCAGAGAAACAGGGACCACTAATGAAAAACTGTTTTTT. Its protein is CASRETGTTNEKLFF.

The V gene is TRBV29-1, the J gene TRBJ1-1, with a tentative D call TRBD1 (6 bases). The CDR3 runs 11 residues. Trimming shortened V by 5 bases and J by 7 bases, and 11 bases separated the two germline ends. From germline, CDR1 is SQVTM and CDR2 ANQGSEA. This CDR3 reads CSVMGAHEAFF. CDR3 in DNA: TGCAGCGTTATGGGGGCCCATGAAGCTTTCTTT. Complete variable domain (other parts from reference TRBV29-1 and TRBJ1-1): SAVISQKPSRDICQRGTSLTIQCQVDSQVTMMFWYRQQPGQSLTLIATANQGSEATYESGFVIDKFPISRPNLTFSTLTVSNMSPEDSSIYLCSVMGAHEAFFGQGTRLTVV.

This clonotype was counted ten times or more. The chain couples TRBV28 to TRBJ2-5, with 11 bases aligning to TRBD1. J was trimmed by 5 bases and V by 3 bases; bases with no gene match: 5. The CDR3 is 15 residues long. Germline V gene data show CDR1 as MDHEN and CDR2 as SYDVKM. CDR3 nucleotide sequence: TGTGCCAGCAGTTTGGGGACAGGGGGGGCTGAGACCCAGTACTTC. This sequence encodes CASSLGTGGAETQYF.

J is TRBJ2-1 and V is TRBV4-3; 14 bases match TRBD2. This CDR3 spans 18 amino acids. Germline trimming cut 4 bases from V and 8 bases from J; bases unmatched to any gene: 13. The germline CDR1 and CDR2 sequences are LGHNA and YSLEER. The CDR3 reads CASSRPTGTSGRRDEQFF. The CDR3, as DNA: TGCGCCAGCAGCCGCCCCACCGGGACTAGCGGGAGAAGGGATGAGCAGTTCTTC.

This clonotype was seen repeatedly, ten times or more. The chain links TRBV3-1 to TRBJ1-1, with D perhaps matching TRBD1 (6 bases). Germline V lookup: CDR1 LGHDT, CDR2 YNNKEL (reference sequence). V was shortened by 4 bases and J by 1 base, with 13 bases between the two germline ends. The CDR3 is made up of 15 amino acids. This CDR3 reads CASSPRGGSNTEAFF. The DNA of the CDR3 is TGTGCCAGCAGCCCACGAGGGGGTTCGAACACTGAAGCTTTCTTT. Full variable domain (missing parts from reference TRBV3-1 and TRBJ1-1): DTAVSQTPKYLVTQMGNDKSIKCEQNLGHDTMYWYKQDSKKFLKIMFSYNNKELIINETVPNRFSPKSPDKAHLNLHINSLELGDSAVYFCASSPRGGSNTEAFFGQGTRLTVV.

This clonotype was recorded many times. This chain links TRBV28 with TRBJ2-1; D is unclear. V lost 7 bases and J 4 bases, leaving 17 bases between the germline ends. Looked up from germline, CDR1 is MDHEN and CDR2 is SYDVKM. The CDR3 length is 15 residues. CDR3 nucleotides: TGTGCCAGCAAAGTGACCCAGACTTATTACAATGAGCAGTTCTTC. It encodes CASKVTQTYYNEQFF.

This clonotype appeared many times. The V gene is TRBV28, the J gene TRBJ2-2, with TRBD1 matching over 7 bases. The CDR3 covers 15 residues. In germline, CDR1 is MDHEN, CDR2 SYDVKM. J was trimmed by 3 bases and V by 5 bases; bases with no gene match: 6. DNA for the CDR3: TGTGCCAGCAGTCGCCCGACAGGGCACACCGGGGAGCTGTTTTTT. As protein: CASSRPTGHTGELFF. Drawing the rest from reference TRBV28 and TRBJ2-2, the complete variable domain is DVKVTQSSRYLVKRTGEKVFLECVQDMDHENMFWYRQDPGLGLRLIYFSYDVKMKEKGDIPEGYSVSREKKERFSLILESASTNQTSMYLCASSRPTGHTGELFFGEGSRLTVL.

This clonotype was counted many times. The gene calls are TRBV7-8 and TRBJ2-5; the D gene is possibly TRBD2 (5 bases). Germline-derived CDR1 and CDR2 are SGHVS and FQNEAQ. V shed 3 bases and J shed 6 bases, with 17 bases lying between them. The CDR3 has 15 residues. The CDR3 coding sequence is TGTGCCAGCAGCTTGGAGGCGGCTGGAATAAAGACCCAGTACTTC. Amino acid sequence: CASSLEAAGIKTQYF. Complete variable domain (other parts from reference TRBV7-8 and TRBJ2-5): GAGVSQSPRYKVAKRGQDVALRCDPISGHVSLFWYQQALGQGPEFLTYFQNEAQLDKSGLPSDRFFAERPEGSVSTLKIQRTQQEDSAVYLCASSLEAAGIKTQYFGPGTRLLVL.

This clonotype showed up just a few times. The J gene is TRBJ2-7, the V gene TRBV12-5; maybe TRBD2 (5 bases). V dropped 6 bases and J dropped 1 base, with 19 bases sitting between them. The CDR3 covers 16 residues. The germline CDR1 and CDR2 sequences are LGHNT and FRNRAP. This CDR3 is CASGKFSERPSYEQYF. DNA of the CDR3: TGTGCTAGTGGCAAATTTAGCGAGAGGCCTTCCTACGAGCAGTACTTC.

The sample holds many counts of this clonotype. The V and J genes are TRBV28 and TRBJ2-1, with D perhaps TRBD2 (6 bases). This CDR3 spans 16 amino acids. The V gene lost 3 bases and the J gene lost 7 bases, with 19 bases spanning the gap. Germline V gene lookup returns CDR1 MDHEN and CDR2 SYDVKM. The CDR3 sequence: CASSFFWGDVGNEQFF. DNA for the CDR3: TGTGCCAGCAGTTTTTTTTGGGGGGATGTTGGGAATGAGCAGTTCTTC.

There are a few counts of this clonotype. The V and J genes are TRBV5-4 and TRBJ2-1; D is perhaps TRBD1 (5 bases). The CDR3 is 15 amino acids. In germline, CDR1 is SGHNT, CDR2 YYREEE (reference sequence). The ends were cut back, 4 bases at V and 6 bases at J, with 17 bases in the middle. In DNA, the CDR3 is TGTGCCAGCAGCCTAGGACATCAATTGGGCAATGAGCAGTTCTTC. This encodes CASSLGHQLGNEQFF.

The CDR3 DNA reads as TGTGCCAGCAGTTTTCTAGCCTTAGGACTGGGGTACGAGCAGTACTTC. Its protein product is CASSFLALGLGYEQYF. This rearrangement joins TRBV28 to TRBJ2-7; TRBD2 might be the D (5 bases). Trimming stripped 3 bases from V and 4 bases from J, with 19 bases between. CDR1 is MDHEN and CDR2 is SYDVKM in the germline V gene. This CDR3 comprises 16 residues.

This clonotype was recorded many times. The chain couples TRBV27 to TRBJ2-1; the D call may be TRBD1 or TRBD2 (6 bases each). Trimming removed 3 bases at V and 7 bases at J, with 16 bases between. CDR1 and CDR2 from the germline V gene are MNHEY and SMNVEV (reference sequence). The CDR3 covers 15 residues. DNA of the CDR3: TGTGCCAGCAGTTTTTTACAGGGACTTCGAAATGAGCAGTTCTTC. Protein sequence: CASSFLQGLRNEQFF.

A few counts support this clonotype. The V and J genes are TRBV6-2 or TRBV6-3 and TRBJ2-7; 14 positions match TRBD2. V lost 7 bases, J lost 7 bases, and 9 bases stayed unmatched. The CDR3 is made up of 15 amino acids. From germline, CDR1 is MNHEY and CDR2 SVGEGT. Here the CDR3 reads CASTKGLAGAGEQYF. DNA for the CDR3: TGTGCCAGCACTAAGGGACTAGCGGGAGCCGGGGAGCAGTACTTC.

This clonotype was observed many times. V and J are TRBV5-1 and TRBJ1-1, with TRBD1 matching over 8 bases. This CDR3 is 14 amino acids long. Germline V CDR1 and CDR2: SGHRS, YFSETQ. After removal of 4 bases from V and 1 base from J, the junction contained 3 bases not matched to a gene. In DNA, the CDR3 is TGCGCCAGCAGCCGACAGGGGAAGAACACTGAAGCTTTCTTT. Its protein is CASSRQGKNTEAFF.

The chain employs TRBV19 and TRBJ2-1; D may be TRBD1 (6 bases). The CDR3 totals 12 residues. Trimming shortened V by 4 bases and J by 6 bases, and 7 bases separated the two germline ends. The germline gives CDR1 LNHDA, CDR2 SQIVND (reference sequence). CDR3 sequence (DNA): TGTGCCAGTAGTAAGGACAGCAATGAGCAGTTCTTC. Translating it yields CASSKDSNEQFF.

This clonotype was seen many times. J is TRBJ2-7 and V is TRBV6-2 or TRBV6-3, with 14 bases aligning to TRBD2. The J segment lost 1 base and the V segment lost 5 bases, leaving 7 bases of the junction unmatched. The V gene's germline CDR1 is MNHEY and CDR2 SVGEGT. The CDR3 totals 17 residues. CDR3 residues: CASSLGTSGRLSYEQYF. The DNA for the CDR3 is TGTGCCAGCAGTCTCGGGACTAGCGGGAGATTGTCCTACGAGCAGTACTTC.